This T cell receptor (beta chain) is from a study of blood T cell repertoires in COVID-19. In the study overall: Both acute and convalescent COVID-19 samples were obtained from the United States, Italy and Spain.

Profiled with immunoSEQ multiplex PCR; TCRdb holds only in-frame clones, not every one. The sample has around 190,000 clones; 81% are singletons. This CDR3 is 14 amino acids long. Germline CDR1 SGHRS, CDR2 YFSETQ. J gave up 1 base and V 9 bases, and 8 bases lay outside the gene matches. Seattle patients were enrolled while actively infected and followed longitudinally. Sequenced input: peripheral blood. The receptor comes from a woman aged 40-49 years with COVID-19, enrolled during active disease. The V and J genes are TRBV5-1 and TRBJ2-3; TRBD2 matches at 7 bases. The CDR3 loop is CATRNSGGTDTQYF. The CDR3 nucleotides are TGCGCCACCCGGAACAGCGGGGGCACAGATACGCAGTATTTT.